Following are 4 T cell receptor beta chains from one sample sequenced in a study of T cells in Graves' hyperthyroidism and ophthalmopathy. Template material for amplifying TCR beta CDR3 regions consisted of RNA transcripts. The HTBI primer set drove a first-round RT-PCR of the TCR CDR3. TCRdb reanalysed the multiplex PCR reads using MiXCR and keeps one entry per CDR3 protein. The data show some 370,000 distinct CDR3 sequences, with over 12% seen just once and 25% to 30% held by the top ten. The specimen sequenced was blood. The receptor set was obtained from a man aged 45-65 years with Graves' ophthalmopathy.

This clonotype was detected ten times or more. The CDR3 loop is CAWKGITDTQYF. The CDR3 region has the DNA TGTGCCTGGAAAGGGATCACAGATACGCAGTATTTT. The chain couples TRBV30 to TRBJ2-3; D call uncertain. CDR1 and CDR2 from the germline V gene are GTSNPN and SVGIG (reference sequence). Trimming pared 4 bases from V and 2 bases from J, leaving 7 bases between. CDR3 length equals 12 residues.

The chain employs TRBV28 and TRBJ2-7; 7 bases agree with TRBD2. V lost 7 bases to trimming and J lost 3 bases; unmatched junction nucleotides: 12. The CDR3 is 15 residues long. Germline V gene data show CDR1 as MDHEN and CDR2 as SYDVKM. In nucleotides, the CDR3 is TGTGCCAGCACTCCCGCCGGGACTACCTACTACGAGCAGTACTTC. Protein product: CASTPAGTTYYEQYF.

This clonotype has a handful of counts. It is likely a read error, because the conserved phenylalanine at the end of the CDR3 is missing. The V and J genes are TRBV18 and TRBJ2-1; the D gene is possibly TRBD1 (5 bases). The V gene lost 3 bases and the J gene lost 3 bases, with 21 bases spanning the gap. The germline CDR1 and CDR2 sequences are KGHSH and LQKENI. There are 18 residues in the CDR3. The CDR3 reads CASSPLGPADNLYNEQFS. DNA of the CDR3: TGTGCCAGCTCACCTCTCGGGCCTGCGGACAACCTCTACAATGAGCAGTTCTCC.

Many counts were recorded for this clonotype. The chain employs TRBV12-3 or TRBV12-4 and TRBJ2-2, with 7 bases aligning to TRBD2. This CDR3 contains 15 residues. The V gene end was trimmed by 6 bases and the J gene end by 2 bases; junction bases not matched to a gene: 6. The CDR3 reads CASRRSGTNTGELFF. The CDR3 DNA reads as TGTGCCAGCAGGCGGAGCGGGACCAACACCGGGGAGCTGTTTTTT.